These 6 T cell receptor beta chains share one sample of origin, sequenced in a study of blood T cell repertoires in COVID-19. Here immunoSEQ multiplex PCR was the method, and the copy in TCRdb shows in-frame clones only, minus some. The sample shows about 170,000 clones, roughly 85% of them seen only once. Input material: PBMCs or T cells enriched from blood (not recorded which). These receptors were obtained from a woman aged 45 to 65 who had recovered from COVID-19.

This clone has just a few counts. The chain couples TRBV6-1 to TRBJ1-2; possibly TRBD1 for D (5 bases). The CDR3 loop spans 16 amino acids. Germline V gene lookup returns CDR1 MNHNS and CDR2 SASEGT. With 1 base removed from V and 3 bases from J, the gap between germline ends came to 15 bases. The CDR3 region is CASSEVGAPVDYGYTF. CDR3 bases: TGTGCCAGCAGTGAAGTAGGGGCCCCGGTGGACTATGGCTACACCTTC.

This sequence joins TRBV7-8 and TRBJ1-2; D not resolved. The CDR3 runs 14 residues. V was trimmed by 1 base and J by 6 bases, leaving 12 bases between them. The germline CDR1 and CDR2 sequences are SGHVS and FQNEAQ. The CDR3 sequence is CASSLEGRPNGYTF. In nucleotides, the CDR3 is TGTGCCAGCAGCTTAGAAGGCAGGCCTAATGGCTACACCTTC.

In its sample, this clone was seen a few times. The CDR3 coding sequence is TGTGCCAGCAGTTCCTTGGACAGGGTTAAACGGAGCAATCAGCCCCAGCATTTT. The encoded protein is CASSSLDRVKRSNQPQHF. V is TRBV27 and J is TRBJ1-5, with 8 bases matching TRBD1. Germline CDR1 MNHEY, CDR2 SMNVEV (reference sequence). The ends lost 4 bases at V and 1 base at J; junction bases unmatched: 12. The CDR3 length is 18 residues.

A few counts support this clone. The DNA of the CDR3 is TGTGCCAGCAGCGTGGCGGGAGGGCACGAGACCCAGTACTTC. This sequence encodes CASSVAGGHETQYF. V gene TRBV9 combines with J gene TRBJ2-5, with TRBD2 matching over 9 bases. The CDR3 has 14 amino acids. Germline assignment: CDR1 SGDLS and CDR2 YYNGEE. The V and J ends lost 2 bases and 5 bases, in that order; junction bases with no gene match: 4.

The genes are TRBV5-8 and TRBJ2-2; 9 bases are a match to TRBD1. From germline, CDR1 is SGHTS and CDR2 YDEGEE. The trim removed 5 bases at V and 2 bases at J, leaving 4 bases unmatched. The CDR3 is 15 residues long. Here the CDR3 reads CASRTGQGNTGELFF. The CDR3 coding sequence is TGTGCCAGCAGGACGGGACAGGGAAACACCGGGGAGCTGTTTTTT.

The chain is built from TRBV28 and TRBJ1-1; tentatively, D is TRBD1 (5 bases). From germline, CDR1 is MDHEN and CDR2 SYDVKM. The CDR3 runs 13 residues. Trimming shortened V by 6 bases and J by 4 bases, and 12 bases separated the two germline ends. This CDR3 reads CASRQHGGTEAFF. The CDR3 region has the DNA TGTGCCAGCAGACAACACGGGGGCACTGAAGCTTTCTTT. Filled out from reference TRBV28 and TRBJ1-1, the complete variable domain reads DVKVTQSSRYLVKRTGEKVFLECVQDMDHENMFWYRQDPGLGLRLIYFSYDVKMKEKGDIPEGYSVSREKKERFSLILESASTNQTSMYLCASRQHGGTEAFFGQGTRLTVV.